These 2 T cell receptor beta chains share one sample of origin, sequenced in a study of shared clonotypes between healthy human individuals. Some clones are missing from TCRdb's copy, which holds only in-frame ones; the method was immunoSEQ multiplex PCR. The sample lists about 2.4 million clones, approximately 94% occurring once. The source material was naive CD4+ T cells from PBMCs. Subset reported: CD45RA+ positively selected. The receptors originated from a man aged 18 to 30 in good health. Some clones in this sample may be carry-over from other donors' samples.

This clone was recorded a few times. The rearrangement joins TRBV7-8 to TRBJ2-7; D is unresolved. Germline V gene sequence: CDR1 SGHVS, CDR2 FQNEAQ. V shed 5 bases and J shed 0 bases, with 11 bases lying between them. This CDR3 contains 14 residues. CDR3 sequence: CASSHPTGSYEQYF. For the CDR3, the DNA is TGTGCCAGCAGCCATCCGACTGGCTCCTACGAGCAGTACTTC.

On this clone itself: The same CDR3 arises from other DNA sequences in this sample as well. This chain joins TRBV28 and TRBJ2-2; no clear D gene. Per the germline V gene, CDR1 is MDHEN and CDR2 is SYDVKM. The CDR3 extends over 11 amino acids. V shed 9 bases and J shed 5 bases, with 7 bases lying between them. Written as DNA, the CDR3 is TGTGCCAGTAGAGAGACCGGGGAGCTGTTTTTT. This gives the protein CASRETGELFF.